The T cell receptor (beta chain) described here comes from a study of shared clonotypes between healthy human individuals. The study, taken as a whole, reports: Non-shared clonotypes showed lower generation probabilities than clonotypes common to all four donors. Larger estimated richness was generally seen in naive subsets than in memory subsets. Shared across a handful of donors were around 5% of the naive CD4 clonotypes.

About this clone itself: Its specificity is unknown.

The length of the CDR3 is 14 residues. Trimming removed 5 bases at V and 2 bases at J, with 13 bases between. The germline CDR1 and CDR2 sequences are SGHAT and FQNNGV. Using about 220 ng DNA, tens of thousands of T cell genomes, the sorted-subset replicate PCRs were run. Method: immunoSEQ multiplex PCR; TCRdb's copy keeps in-frame clones and lacks some. The table includes 500,000 to 550,000 clones, approximately 95% detected once. Sequencing used naive CD4+ T cells sorted from blood. Described subset: CD45RA+ positively selected. This sequence was found in a woman in her twenties or thirties in good health. V usage is TRBV11-2 and J usage is TRBJ2-7, with D perhaps TRBD2 (5 bases). CDR3 residues: CASSPAARTYEQYF. In DNA, the CDR3 is TGTGCCAGCAGCCCAGCGGCACGAACCTACGAGCAGTACTTC.